This T cell receptor beta chain was retrieved from a study of CD8 T cells in ankylosing spondylitis (dated by TCRdb to the late 2010s). Looking at the study overall: The study profiled T cell receptor beta repertoires in healthy donors and ankylosing spondylitis patients to find disease-linked TCR variants. In total, the full study cohort was made up of some 100 healthy donors and about two dozen ankylosing spondylitis patients. Peripheral blood was sampled, and synovial fluid was also collected from ankylosing spondylitis patients.

Comment on this clonotype: The clone's antigen remains unknown. Per-base qualities were not stored, and no clone one base away is much larger.

The germline V gene specifies LGHNA as CDR1 and YSLEER as CDR2. Including the terminal cysteine and phenylalanine, the CDR3 comprises 15 residues. CDR3 DNA only is kept here, 45 bases in frame from base 1. Compared with germline, V lacks 8 bases and J lacks 5 bases; bases without a gene match: 13. Sequencing relied on an Illumina HiSeq 2500. Quantitative 5'-RACE with molecular barcodes was the method used to prepare the TCR beta libraries. For the original study's pipeline: A new computational method, built on a probabilistic model of VDJ rearrangement, was used to identify disease-linked TCR variants. The public reads were quality trimmed at Q25 with fastp and then assembled into clones with MiXCR by TCRdb, keeping productive beta chains. Here each entry gathers all rows of one CDR3 protein and keeps the most common genes and DNA. TCRdb's processing, not the authors', yielded these V and J calls. The sample contains fewer than 200,000 distinct CDR3 sequences, approximately 10% of them found a single time. Together, the top ten hold more than 12% of the sample.

Study-level results and caveats: The disease-linked clones were reported to be significantly enriched in matched synovial fluid samples from ankylosing spondylitis patients. A TCR beta motif made up of several highly homologous amino acid variants appeared to be characteristic of blood from ankylosing spondylitis patients. Some of the motif variants had been reported before in the synovial fluid and blood of reactive arthritis patients, a finding that suggests common disease-initiation mechanisms. A CD8+ phenotype was shown by the disease-linked clones, which were found at relatively low frequencies in peripheral blood.

The chain uses TRBV4-3 and TRBJ2-5; 8 bases in the middle match TRBD2. The specimen sequenced was blood, either unsorted or a sorted T cell fraction (not recorded which). This clonotype was obtained from a female donor with ankylosing spondylitis or in good health (not recorded which). The CDR3 region reads CASSPAGVLGETQYF. The DNA sequence reads TGCGCCAGCTCACCAGCGGGAGTCCTTGGGGAGACCCAGTACTTC.